Shown below are 13 T cell receptor beta chains from a single sample sequenced in a study of cytomegalovirus exposure and HLA in healthy donors. Researchers ran the PCR with 60 Vbeta and 13 Jbeta primers. Sequencing used immunoSEQ multiplex PCR; TCRdb keeps in-frame clones, though not all of them. The repertoire holds 150,000 to 200,000 clones, with roughly 87% as singletons. The sequenced sample consisted of PBMCs. Receptors originate from a man aged 40-49 years in good health and CMV-seronegative.

The chain recombines TRBV5-4 with TRBJ2-5, with TRBD1 matching over 8 bases. J lost 9 bases, V lost 3 bases, and 10 bases had no gene match. CDR1 is SGHNT and CDR2 is YYREEE in the germline V gene (reference sequence). This CDR3 contains 14 residues. In DNA, the CDR3 is TGTGCCAGCAGCTCGACAGGGGCCCCTGGGGCCCAGTACTTC. It translates to CASSSTGAPGAQYF.

The chain employs TRBV28 and TRBJ2-5; the D gene is possibly TRBD2 (6 bases). Trimming stripped 4 bases from V and 5 bases from J, with 20 bases between. There are 16 residues in the CDR3. Per germline, CDR1 MDHEN and CDR2 SYDVKM. The CDR3 spells CASSSGRLGLSETQYF. CDR3 coding DNA: TGTGCCAGCAGTTCCGGGAGACTGGGCCTGAGCGAGACCCAGTACTTC. Combining the CDR3 with reference TRBV28 and TRBJ2-5 gives the whole variable domain DVKVTQSSRYLVKRTGEKVFLECVQDMDHENMFWYRQDPGLGLRLIYFSYDVKMKEKGDIPEGYSVSREKKERFSLILESASTNQTSMYLCASSSGRLGLSETQYFGPGTRLLVL.

The rearrangement joins TRBV6-9 to TRBJ1-4, with a tentative D call TRBD1 (6 bases). This CDR3 has 18 residues. Germline V gene data show CDR1 as MNHGY and CDR2 as SVAAGI. Trimming stripped 0 bases from V and 0 bases from J, with 14 bases between. CDR3 DNA: TGTGCCAGCAGTTATTCTACAGGGCCCTGGACAACTAATGAAAAACTGTTTTTT. It is translated as CASSYSTGPWTTNEKLFF.

The genes are TRBV7-9 and TRBJ1-2; no clear D gene. This CDR3 contains 17 residues. From germline, CDR1 is SEHNR and CDR2 FQNEAQ (reference sequence). The V end was cut by 5 bases, the J end by 4 bases, with 23 bases between. CDR3 sequence reads: CASSPSRTPELGYGYTF. CDR3 in DNA: TGTGCCAGCAGCCCTAGTCGGACTCCTGAGCTCGGCTATGGCTACACCTTC.

This clone has more than one count but fewer than ten. The chain joins TRBV9 to TRBJ1-1; D unresolved. This CDR3 region has 15 residues. Deletions cut 0 bases from V and 3 bases from J, with 12 bases between. From germline, CDR1 is SGDLS and CDR2 YYNGEE. CDR3 DNA sequence: TGTGCCAGCAGCGTAGAGAGAGGGCTTGACACTGAAGCTTTCTTT. It encodes CASSVERGLDTEAFF.

This clone was observed once. V and J are TRBV19 and TRBJ2-7; no reliable D call. The CDR3 loop spans 14 amino acids. Trimming took off 5 bases at V and 0 bases at J, with 11 bases between the two ends. Germline V gives CDR1 LNHDA, CDR2 SQIVND (reference sequence). The CDR3 sequence is CASSLTDSSYEQYF. The DNA for the CDR3 is TGTGCCAGTAGTTTAACAGATTCCTCCTACGAGCAGTACTTC.

The chain uses TRBV11-3 and TRBJ1-3, with 7 nucleotides matching TRBD1. Trimming cost V 5 bases and J 0 bases; bases outside gene matches: 10. In germline, CDR1 is SGHNT, CDR2 YENEEA. The CDR3 sequence is 17 residues long. The CDR3 sequence is CASSHRDRKNSGNTIYF. In DNA, the CDR3 is TGTGCCAGCAGCCACAGGGACAGAAAAAACTCTGGAAACACCATATATTTT.

This clone has only one observation. The CDR3 DNA sequence: TGTGCCAGCAGCCTTGGGGGGACCAATCAGCCCCAGCATTTT. Translated, it gives CASSLGGTNQPQHF. V and J are TRBV11-3 and TRBJ1-5; the D gene is possibly TRBD1 (5 bases). This CDR3 region has 14 residues. Germline V gene data show CDR1 as SGHNT and CDR2 as YENEEA. Trimming cost V 5 bases and J 3 bases, with 11 bases left between them.

This clone showed up just once. The rearrangement links TRBV5-8 to TRBJ1-2, with D unresolved. CDR3 size: 14 residues. Germline assignment: CDR1 SGHTS and CDR2 YDEGEE. V lost 5 bases to trimming and J lost 1 base, with 12 bases between them. DNA of the CDR3: TGTGCCAGCAGGTTGACGGGGATTAACTATGGCTACACCTTC. Translating it yields CASRLTGINYGYTF.

The chain links TRBV19 to TRBJ2-2; D remains ambiguous. The CDR3 loop spans 15 amino acids. The ends were cut back, 1 base at V and 2 bases at J, with 8 bases in the middle. The germline gives CDR1 LNHDA, CDR2 SQIVND (reference sequence). The CDR3 DNA reads TGTGCCAGTAGTATAGCGGTCATCAACACCGGGGAGCTGTTTTTT. It translates to CASSIAVINTGELFF.

This chain joins TRBV4-3 and TRBJ2-1; 7 positions match TRBD1. The V gene end was trimmed by 0 bases and the J gene end by 3 bases; junction bases not matched to a gene: 8. The CDR3 length is 17 residues. Per germline, CDR1 LGHNA and CDR2 YSLEER. This CDR3 reads CASSQEIATGYYNEQFF. DNA of the CDR3: TGCGCCAGCAGCCAAGAGATCGCGACAGGGTACTACAATGAGCAGTTCTTC.

The genes are TRBV4-3 and TRBJ1-1; 8 nucleotides match TRBD1. This CDR3 spans 16 amino acids. The trim removed 0 bases at V and 2 bases at J, leaving 5 bases unmatched. Germline values: CDR1 LGHNA, CDR2 YSLEER. CDR3 region: CASSQDPQGANTEAFF. In DNA form, the CDR3 reads TGCGCCAGCAGCCAAGATCCTCAGGGGGCAAACACTGAAGCTTTCTTT.

In its sample, this clone was seen once. This chain uses TRBV4-1 with TRBJ2-5; TRBD2 aligns across 9 bases. Germline CDR1 is MGHRA and CDR2 is YSYEKL. The CDR3 runs 13 residues. CDR3 coding DNA: TGCGCTGCTGCGGGGGGGTATCGAGAGACCCAGTACTTC. This codes for CAAAGGYRETQYF.